This T cell receptor beta chain originates from a study of a mutant IDH1 vaccine in newly diagnosed glioma. Study-level background: In some groups vaccination began 4-6 weeks post-radiotherapy; others received it with temozolomide. A roughly 60% male, approximately 38% female split and a mean age of around 37 years characterized treated patients. Study-level results: Patients showed vaccine-induced immune responses at a rate of under 95%.

Trimming took 3 bases from V and 5 from J; bases not matched to a gene: 11. Germline values: CDR1 LGHNA, CDR2 YNFKEQ. This CDR3 is built from 17 residues. The sample's time point: week 23, last vaccination. What each vaccine dose contained was 300 ug of mutant IDH1 20-mer peptide, accompanied by topical imiquimod. Comment on this clone: Its antigen is unidentified.

Sequenced by immunoSEQ multiplex PCR; TCRdb stores in-frame clones only, minus some. The sample yields around 54,000 clones, 87% seen once. The sequenced sample was PBMCs, obtained from a glioma patient whose treatment included an IDH1 peptide vaccine. This chain links TRBV4-2 with TRBJ2-2; 8 positions agree with TRBD2. This receptor was obtained from a man in his forties with glioma. This CDR3 reads CASSHPTGGAETGELFF. Here the CDR3 DNA reads TGTGCCAGCAGCCATCCAACGGGGGGGGCGGAGACCGGGGAGCTGTTTTTT.